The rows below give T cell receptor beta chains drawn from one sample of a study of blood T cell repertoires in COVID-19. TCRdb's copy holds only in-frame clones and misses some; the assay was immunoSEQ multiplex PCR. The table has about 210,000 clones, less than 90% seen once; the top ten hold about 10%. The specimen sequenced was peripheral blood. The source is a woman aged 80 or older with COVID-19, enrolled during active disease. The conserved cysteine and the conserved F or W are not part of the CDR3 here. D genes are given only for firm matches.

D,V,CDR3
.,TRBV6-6,ASSSSGEKLF
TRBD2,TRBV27,ASSFFAGGKDTQY
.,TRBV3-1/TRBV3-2,ASSSLMTGRNEKLF
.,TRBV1,TSSQPETGANQNTEAF
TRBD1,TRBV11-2,ASSLDSGQSYNEQF
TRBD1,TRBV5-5,ASSTGTGGNEKLF
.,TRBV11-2,ASSLTTGTGNTIY
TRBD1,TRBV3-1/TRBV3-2,ASSPLDREKLSDLRLAKNIQY
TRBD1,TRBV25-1,ASTGTIPGQGGTEAF
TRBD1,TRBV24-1,ATSDATGVSYGYT
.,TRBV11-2,ASSLTGEYGYT
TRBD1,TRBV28,ASRLGQGLYGYT
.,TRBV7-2,AATPGGGARDTQY
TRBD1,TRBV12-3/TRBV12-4,ASSRQGQAF
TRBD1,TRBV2,ASSESRTGVQPQH
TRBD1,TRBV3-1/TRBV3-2,ASSQDSGQGAMNTEAF
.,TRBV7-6,ASSPPVGQGMNEQF
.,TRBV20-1,ISGPYTEAF
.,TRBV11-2,ASSLAHLGRETQY
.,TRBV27,ASSEAGRTDTQY
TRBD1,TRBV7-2,ASSPRQGADQPQH
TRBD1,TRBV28,ASSLFGQVDGYT
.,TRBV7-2,ASSLVHGVNSPLH
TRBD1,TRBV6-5,ASSLTGELSYNEQF
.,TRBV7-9,ASSPARGDTQY
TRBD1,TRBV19,ASSTTGPEAF
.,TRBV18,ASSPPKGLNTEAF
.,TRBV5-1,ASSLEARTDTQY
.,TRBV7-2,ASSLVSYSNQPQH
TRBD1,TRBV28,ASRKTGGSSYEQY
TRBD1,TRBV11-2,ASSLAIIQGTLNTIY
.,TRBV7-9,ASSFLDISEAF
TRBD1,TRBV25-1,ASSASTGSYNEQF
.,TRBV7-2,ASSGYYRGEQY
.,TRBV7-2,ASSPPPRSGYT
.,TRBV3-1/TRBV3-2,ASSQGGVREKLF
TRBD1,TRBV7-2,ASSLRQGDNQPQH
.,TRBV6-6,ASRYEGMRNSQPQH
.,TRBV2,ASSEAVTLSSYNEQF
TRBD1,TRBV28,ASGLGQTKSSSGNTIY
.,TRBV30,AWSGGFDNEQF
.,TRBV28,ASSFVLGNTGELF
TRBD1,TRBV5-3,ARSCQQGARGYT
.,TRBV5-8,ASSLVLGGRVDSPLH
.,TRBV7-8,ASTPETGKGNTIY
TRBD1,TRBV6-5,ASSSPRTGGNEQY
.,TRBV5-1,ASSTAPGAGETQY